The source of this T cell receptor (beta chain) is a study of control samples from healthy donors and cancer patients. Repertoires were generated with immunoSEQ multiplex PCR, while TCRdb's copy carries only in-frame clones and drops some. In the table there are approximately 170,000 clones, more than 90% of which are singletons. The V gene lost 0 bases and the J gene lost 6 bases, with 18 bases spanning the gap. The length of the CDR3 is 16 residues. This clonotype originated in a man aged 25 to 45 in good health. The chain is built from TRBV23-1 and TRBJ2-7, with D perhaps TRBD2 (6 bases). TRBV23-1 is an open reading frame whose function is uncertain. Sequenced input: blood. The CDR3 DNA is TGCGCCAGCAGTCAATCGAAGGAGGGATGGGTTAGCGAGCAGTACTTC. Amino acids: CASSQSKEGWVSEQYF.